Below, one T cell receptor beta chain is given with its context. Germline lookup yields CDR1 SGHVS and CDR2 FNYEAQ. The junction had 8 bases not matched to a gene; V was cut back by 6 bases and J by 6 bases. The CDR3 covers 15 residues. Original processing notes: The authors estimated nucleated cell counts from reference gene primer amplification. Profiling relied on immunoSEQ multiplex PCR, and the TCRdb table lists in-frame clones only, not all of them. V, J and clone size were drawn from that table, and D and trimming were deduced from the DNA. In the table there are approximately 88,000 clones, 70% to 80% of which are singletons. This sample is drawn from a study of blood T cell repertoires in COVID-19. About the study: COVID-19 samples collected from the United States, Italy and Spain covered acute and convalescent phases. In each case, the material was cDNA or gDNA derived from T cells, B-cell-depleted T cells, or PBMCs.

Sequencing was carried out using peripheral blood. The J gene is TRBJ2-3, the V gene TRBV7-6, with TRBD1 identical over 11 bases. The clonotype comes from a human donor in a cohort sampled during active COVID-19. DNA of the CDR3: TGTGCCAGCAGGGATGGGACAGGGGGTTCCGATACGCAGTATTTT. It codes for CASRDGTGGSDTQYF.